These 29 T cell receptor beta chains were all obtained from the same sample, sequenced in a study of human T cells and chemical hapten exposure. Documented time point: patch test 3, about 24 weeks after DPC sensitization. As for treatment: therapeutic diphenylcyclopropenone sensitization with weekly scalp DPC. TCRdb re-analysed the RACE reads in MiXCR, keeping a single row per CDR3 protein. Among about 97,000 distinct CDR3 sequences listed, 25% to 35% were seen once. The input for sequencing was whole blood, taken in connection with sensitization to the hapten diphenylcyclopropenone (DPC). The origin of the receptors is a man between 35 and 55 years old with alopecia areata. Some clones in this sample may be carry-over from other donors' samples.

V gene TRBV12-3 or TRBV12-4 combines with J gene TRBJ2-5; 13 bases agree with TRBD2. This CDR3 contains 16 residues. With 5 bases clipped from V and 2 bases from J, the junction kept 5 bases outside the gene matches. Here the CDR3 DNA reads TGTGCCAGCAGTCCGACTAGCGGGAGGCCTCAAGAGACCCAGTACTTC. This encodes CASSPTSGRPQETQYF.

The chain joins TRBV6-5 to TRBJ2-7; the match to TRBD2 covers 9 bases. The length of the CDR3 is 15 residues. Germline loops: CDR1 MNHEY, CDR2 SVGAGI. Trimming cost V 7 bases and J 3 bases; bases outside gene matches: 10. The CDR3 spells CASMRKAGGSYEQYF. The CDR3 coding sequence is TGTGCCAGCATGAGGAAAGCGGGAGGAAGCTACGAGCAGTACTTC.

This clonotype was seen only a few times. This chain's CDR3 is CASSPLGTGDYNEQFF. CDR3 nucleotide sequence: TGTGCCAGCTCACCACTCGGGACAGGGGACTACAATGAGCAGTTCTTC. The J gene is TRBJ2-1, the V gene TRBV18, with 10 bases lining up with TRBD1. The CDR3 has 16 residues. Losses at the gene ends were 1 base for V and 3 bases for J; bases not matched to a gene: 3. The germline gives CDR1 KGHSH, CDR2 LQKENI.

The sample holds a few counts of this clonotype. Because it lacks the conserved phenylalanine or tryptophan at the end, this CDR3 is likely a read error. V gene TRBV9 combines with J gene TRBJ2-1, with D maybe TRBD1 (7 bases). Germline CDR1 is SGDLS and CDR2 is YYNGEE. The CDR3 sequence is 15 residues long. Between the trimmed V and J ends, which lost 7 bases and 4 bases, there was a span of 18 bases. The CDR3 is CASGRTGVFYNEQFS. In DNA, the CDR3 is TGTGCCAGCGGGAGGACAGGCGTCTTTTACAATGAGCAGTTCTCC.

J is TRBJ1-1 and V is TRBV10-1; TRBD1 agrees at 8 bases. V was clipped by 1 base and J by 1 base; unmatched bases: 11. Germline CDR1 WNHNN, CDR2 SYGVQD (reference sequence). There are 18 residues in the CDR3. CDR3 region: CASSEFAGGVPGNTEAFF. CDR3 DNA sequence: TGCGCCAGCAGTGAGTTCGCAGGGGGCGTCCCTGGGAACACTGAAGCTTTCTTT.

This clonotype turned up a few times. CDR3: CASSYRDRGPYEQYF. The CDR3 DNA follows: TGTGCCAGCAGTTACCGGGACAGGGGACCCTACGAGCAGTACTTC. The gene calls are TRBV6-2 or TRBV6-3 and TRBJ2-7; 10 bases match TRBD1. The germline V gene has CDR1 MNHEY and CDR2 SVGEGT. The ends lost 2 bases at V and 2 bases at J; junction bases unmatched: 3. CDR3 length equals 15 residues.

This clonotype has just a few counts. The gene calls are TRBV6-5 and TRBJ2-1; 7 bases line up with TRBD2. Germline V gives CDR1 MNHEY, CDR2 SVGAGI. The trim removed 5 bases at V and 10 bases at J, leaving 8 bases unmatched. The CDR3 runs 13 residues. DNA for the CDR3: TGTGCCAGCAGTAACCCATTTAGCGGGGAGCAGTTCTTC. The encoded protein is CASSNPFSGEQFF.

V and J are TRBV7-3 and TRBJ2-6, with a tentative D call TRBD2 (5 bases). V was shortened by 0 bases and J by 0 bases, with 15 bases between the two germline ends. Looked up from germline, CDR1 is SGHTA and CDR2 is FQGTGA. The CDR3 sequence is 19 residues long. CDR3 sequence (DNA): TGTGCCAGCAGCTTAACGGATAGCCCGCGGGTCTCTGGGGCCAACGTCCTGACTTTC. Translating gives CASSLTDSPRVSGANVLTF.

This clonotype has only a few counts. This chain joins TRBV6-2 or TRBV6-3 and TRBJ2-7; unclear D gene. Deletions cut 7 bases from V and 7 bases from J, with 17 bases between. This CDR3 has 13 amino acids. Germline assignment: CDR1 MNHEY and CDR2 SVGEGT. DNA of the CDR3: TGTGCCAGCACCAAAGGAACTGCCCGGGAGCAGTACTTC. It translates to CASTKGTAREQYF.

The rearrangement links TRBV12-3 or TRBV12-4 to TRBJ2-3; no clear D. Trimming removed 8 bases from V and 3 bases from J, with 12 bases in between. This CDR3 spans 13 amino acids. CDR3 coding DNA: TGTGCCAGCGCGCCCATATGGACAGATACGCAGTATTTT. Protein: CASAPIWTDTQYF.

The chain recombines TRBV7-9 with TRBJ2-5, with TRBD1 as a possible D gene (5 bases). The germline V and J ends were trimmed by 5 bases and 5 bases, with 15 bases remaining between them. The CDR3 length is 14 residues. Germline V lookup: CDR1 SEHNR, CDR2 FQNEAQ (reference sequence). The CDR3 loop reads CASSNTWGGETQYF. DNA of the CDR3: TGTGCCAGCAGCAACACGTGGGGCGGTGAGACCCAGTACTTC.

The CDR3 region is CAIRELLANEQFF. The CDR3 coding sequence is TGTGCCATCAGGGAGCTTCTAGCGAATGAGCAGTTCTTC. V gene TRBV10-3 combines with J gene TRBJ2-1; D is possibly TRBD2 (6 bases). V was trimmed by 6 bases and J by 7 bases, leaving 13 bases between them. Germline-derived CDR1 and CDR2 are ENHRY and SYGVKD. The length of the CDR3 is 13 residues.

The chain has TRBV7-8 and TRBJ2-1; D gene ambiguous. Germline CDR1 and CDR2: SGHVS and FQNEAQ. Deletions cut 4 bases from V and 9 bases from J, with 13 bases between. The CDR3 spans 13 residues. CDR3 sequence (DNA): TGTGCCAGCAGCTCAGAGGAGACTCTTGAGCAGTTCTTC. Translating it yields CASSSEETLEQFF.

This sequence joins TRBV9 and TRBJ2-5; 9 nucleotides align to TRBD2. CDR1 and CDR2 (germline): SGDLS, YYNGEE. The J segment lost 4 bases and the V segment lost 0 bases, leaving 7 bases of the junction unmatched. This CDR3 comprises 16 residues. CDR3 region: CASSVGLAGYTETQYF. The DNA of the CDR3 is TGTGCCAGCAGCGTAGGGCTAGCGGGATACACAGAGACCCAGTACTTC.

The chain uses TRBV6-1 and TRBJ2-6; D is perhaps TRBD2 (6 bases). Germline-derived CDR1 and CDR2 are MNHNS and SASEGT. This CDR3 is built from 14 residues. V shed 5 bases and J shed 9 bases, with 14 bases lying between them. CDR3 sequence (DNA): TGTGCCAGCAGTCCTTCTAGGGGAGGCAACGTCCTGACTTTC. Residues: CASSPSRGGNVLTF.

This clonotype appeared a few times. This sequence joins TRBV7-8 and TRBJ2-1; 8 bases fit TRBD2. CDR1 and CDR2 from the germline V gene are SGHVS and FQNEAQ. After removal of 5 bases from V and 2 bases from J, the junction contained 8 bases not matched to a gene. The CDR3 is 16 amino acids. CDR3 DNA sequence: TGTGCCAGCAGCCCCTCCGGGACTAGAACCTACAATGAGCAGTTCTTC. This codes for CASSPSGTRTYNEQFF.

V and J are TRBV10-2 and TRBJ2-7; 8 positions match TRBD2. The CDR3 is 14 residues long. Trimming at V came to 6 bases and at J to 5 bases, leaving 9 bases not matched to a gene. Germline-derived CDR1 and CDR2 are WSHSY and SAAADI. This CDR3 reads CASSIAGPTDEQYF. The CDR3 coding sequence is TGCGCCAGCAGCATAGCGGGACCGACGGACGAGCAGTACTTC.

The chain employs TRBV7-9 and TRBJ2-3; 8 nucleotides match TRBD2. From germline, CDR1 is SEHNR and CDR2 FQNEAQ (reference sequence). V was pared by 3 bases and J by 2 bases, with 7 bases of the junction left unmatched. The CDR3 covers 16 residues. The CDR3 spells CASSFAGTRVTDTQYF. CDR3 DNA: TGTGCCAGCAGCTTCGCCGGGACTAGGGTCACAGATACGCAGTATTTT.

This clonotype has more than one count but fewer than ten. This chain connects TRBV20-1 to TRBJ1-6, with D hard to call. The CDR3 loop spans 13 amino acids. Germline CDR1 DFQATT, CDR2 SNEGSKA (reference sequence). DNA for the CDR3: TGCGGAACTCCGACGGCCGGAGATTCACCCCTCCACTTT. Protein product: CGTPTAGDSPLHF.

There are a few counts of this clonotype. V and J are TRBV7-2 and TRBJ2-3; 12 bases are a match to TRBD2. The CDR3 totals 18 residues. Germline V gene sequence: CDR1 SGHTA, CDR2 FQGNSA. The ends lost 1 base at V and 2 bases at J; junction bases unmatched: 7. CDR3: CASSLDPRTSGNTDTQYF. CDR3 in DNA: TGTGCCAGCAGCTTAGACCCCAGGACTAGCGGGAACACAGATACGCAGTATTTT.

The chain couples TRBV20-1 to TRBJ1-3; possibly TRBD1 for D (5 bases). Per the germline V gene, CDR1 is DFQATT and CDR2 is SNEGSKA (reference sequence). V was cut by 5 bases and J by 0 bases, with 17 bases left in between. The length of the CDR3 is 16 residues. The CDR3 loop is CSALRGQGSSGNTIYF. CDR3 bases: TGCAGTGCTCTTCGCGGGCAGGGAAGCTCTGGAAACACCATATATTTT.

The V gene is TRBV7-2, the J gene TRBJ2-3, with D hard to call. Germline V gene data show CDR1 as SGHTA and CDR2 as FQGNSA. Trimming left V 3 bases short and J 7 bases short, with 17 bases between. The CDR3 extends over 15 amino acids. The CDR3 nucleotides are TGTGCCAGCAGCTTGCAGTCCCATATAGAATATACGCAGTATTTT. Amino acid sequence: CASSLQSHIEYTQYF.

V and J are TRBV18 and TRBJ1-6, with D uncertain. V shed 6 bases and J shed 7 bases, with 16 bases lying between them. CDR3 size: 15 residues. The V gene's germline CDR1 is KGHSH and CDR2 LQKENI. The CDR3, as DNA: TGTGCCAGCTCCCCAGAAAGCACCCCAAATTCACCCCTCCACTTT. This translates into CASSPESTPNSPLHF.

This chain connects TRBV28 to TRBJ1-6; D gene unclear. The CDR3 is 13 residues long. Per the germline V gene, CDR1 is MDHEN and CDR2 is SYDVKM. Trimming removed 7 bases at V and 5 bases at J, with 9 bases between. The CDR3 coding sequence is TGTGCCAGCAATAGGGTAGATAATTCACCCCTCCACTTT. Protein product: CASNRVDNSPLHF. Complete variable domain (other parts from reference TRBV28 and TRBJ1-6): DVKVTQSSRYLVKRTGEKVFLECVQDMDHENMFWYRQDPGLGLRLIYFSYDVKMKEKGDIPEGYSVSREKKERFSLILESASTNQTSMYLCASNRVDNSPLHFGNGTRLTVT.

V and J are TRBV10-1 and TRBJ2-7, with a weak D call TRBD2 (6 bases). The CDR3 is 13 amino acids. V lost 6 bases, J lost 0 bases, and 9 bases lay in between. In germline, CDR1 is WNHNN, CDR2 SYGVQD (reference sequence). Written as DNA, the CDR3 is TGCGCCAGCAGCGGGGACTCCTCCTACGAGCAGTACTTC. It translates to CASSGDSSYEQYF.

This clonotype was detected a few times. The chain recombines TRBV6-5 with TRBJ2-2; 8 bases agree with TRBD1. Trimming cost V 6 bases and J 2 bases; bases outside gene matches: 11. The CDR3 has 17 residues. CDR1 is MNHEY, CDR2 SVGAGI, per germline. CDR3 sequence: CASRPGGDRGNTGELFF. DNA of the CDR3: TGTGCCAGCAGACCCGGAGGCGACAGGGGAAACACCGGGGAGCTGTTTTTT.

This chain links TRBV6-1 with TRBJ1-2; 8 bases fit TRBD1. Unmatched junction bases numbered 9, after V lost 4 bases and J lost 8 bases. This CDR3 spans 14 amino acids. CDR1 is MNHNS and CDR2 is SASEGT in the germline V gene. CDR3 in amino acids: CASSGDRGRRGYTF. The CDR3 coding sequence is TGTGCCAGCAGTGGCGACAGGGGAAGACGCGGCTACACCTTC.

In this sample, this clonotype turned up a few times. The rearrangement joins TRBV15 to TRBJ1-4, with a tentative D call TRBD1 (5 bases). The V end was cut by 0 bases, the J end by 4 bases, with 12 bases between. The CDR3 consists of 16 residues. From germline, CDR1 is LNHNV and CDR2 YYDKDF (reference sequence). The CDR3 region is CATSRDSDRNNEKLFF. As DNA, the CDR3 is TGTGCCACCAGCAGAGATTCAGACAGAAATAATGAAAAACTGTTTTTT.

CDR3 sequence reads: CAISQVENTEAFF. The CDR3 DNA sequence: TGTGCCATTTCACAGGTCGAGAACACTGAAGCTTTCTTT. This rearrangement joins TRBV6-6 to TRBJ1-1; TRBD1 is a possible D gene (5 bases). CDR1 and CDR2 (germline): MNHNY, SVGAGI (reference sequence). V shed 10 bases and J shed 1 base, with 13 bases lying between them. The CDR3 contains 13 residues.